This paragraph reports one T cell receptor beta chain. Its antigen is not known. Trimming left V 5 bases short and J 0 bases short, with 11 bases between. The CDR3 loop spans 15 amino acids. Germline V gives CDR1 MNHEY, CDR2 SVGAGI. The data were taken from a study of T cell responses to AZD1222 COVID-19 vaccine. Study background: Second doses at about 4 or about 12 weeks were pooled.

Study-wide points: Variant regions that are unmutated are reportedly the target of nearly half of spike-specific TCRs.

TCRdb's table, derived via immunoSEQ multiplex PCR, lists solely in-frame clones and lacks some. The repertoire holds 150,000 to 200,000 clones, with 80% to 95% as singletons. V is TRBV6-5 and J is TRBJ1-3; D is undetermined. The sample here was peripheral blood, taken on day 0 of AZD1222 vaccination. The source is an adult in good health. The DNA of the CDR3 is TGTGCCAGCAGTCTTCATTCGTCCTCTGGAAACACCATATATTTT. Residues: CASSLHSSSGNTIYF.